The 29 T cell receptor beta chains listed next were all sequenced from one sample in a study of tumor and adjacent non-tumor tissue in lung cancer. A modified ARM-PCR protocol with three rounds of nested PCR amplified TCRbeta. TCRdb fed the multiplex PCR reads into MiXCR, producing one record per CDR3 protein. The data hold approximately 120,000 distinct CDR3 sequences, with about 63% observed a single time. RNA was extracted from bulk tissue without any cell sorting. Distant lung tissue was collected more than 3 cm away from the tumor edge. Material for sequencing was distant non-tumor lung tissue. These TCRs come from a man in his 60s with non-small cell lung cancer.

About this clonotype: This sequence may be a read error, since a much larger clone differs from it by one base. The rearrangement joins TRBV29-1 to TRBJ2-5, with D possibly matching TRBD2 (5 bases). There are 10 residues in the CDR3. CDR1 and CDR2 (germline): SQVTM, ANQGSEA. In nucleotides, the CDR3 is TGCAGCGCACGGTGGGAGACCAAGTACTTC. Its translation: CSARWETKYF.

A note on this clonotype: A much larger clone differs by one base, so this may be a read error. The V call is TRBV20-1, the J call TRBJ1-5, with 7 bases identical to TRBD1. The trim removed 1 base at V and 4 bases at J, leaving 7 bases unmatched. Germline-derived CDR1 and CDR2 are DFQATT and SNEGSKA (reference sequence). CDR3 length equals 15 residues. CDR3 bases: TGCAGTGCTAGAGTGTCAGGGGGAAAAAATCAGCCCCAGCATTTT. This sequence encodes CSARVSGGKNQPQHF.

Concerning this clonotype: A much larger clone lies one base from this, so it may be a read error. V is TRBV11-2 and J is TRBJ2-3, with D possibly matching TRBD2 (5 bases). Germline V gene sequence: CDR1 SGHAT, CDR2 FQNNGV. The CDR3 runs to 14 residues. The CDR3 is CTSSLRENTDTQYF. The CDR3 DNA follows: TGTACCAGCAGCTTACGGGAAAACACAGATACGCAGTATTTT. The full variable domain, its missing parts supplied by reference TRBV11-2 and TRBJ2-3, is EAGVAQSPRYKIIEKRQSVAFWCNPISGHATLYWYQQILGQGPKLLIQFQNNGVVDDSQLPKDRFSAERLKGVDSTLKIQPAKLEDSAVYLCTSSLRENTDTQYFGPGTRLTVL.

The CDR3 DNA reads as TGTGCCAGCAGTAAGACTAGCAGTGAGCAGTTCTTC. It is translated as CASSKTSSEQFF. This rearrangement joins TRBV6-5 to TRBJ2-1; TRBD2 matches at 7 bases. CDR3 length: 12 residues. Germline CDR1 MNHEY, CDR2 SVGAGI. V lost 5 bases to trimming and J lost 9 bases; unmatched junction nucleotides: 4.

This clonotype has more than one count but fewer than ten. This rearrangement joins TRBV11-2 to TRBJ2-7; possible D gene TRBD2, 6 bases. V was pared by 9 bases and J by 5 bases, with 14 bases between. The germline V gene has CDR1 SGHAT and CDR2 FQNNGV. The CDR3 covers 12 residues. CDR3 region: CASNLGLHEQYF. CDR3 DNA: TGTGCCAGTAACTTAGGACTACACGAGCAGTACTTC.

Worth noting for this clonotype: An end of the junction does not agree with germline; a read error may underlie this. The chain uses TRBV5-4 and TRBJ2-1, with 7 bases aligning to TRBD2. The CDR3 has 17 amino acids. The germline V gene encodes CDR1 SGHNT and CDR2 YYREEE (reference sequence). CDR3 protein: CASSQTPGTGGYNGQFF. In nucleotides, the CDR3 is TGTGCCAGCAGCCAAACCCCGGGGACGGGAGGATACAATGGGCAGTTCTTC.

Comment on this clonotype: A much larger clone lies a single base off, so this may be a read error. The chain recombines TRBV5-1 with TRBJ2-3, with a tentative D call TRBD1 (6 bases). Germline assignment: CDR1 SGHRS and CDR2 YFSETQ. The CDR3 length is 15 residues. The CDR3 sequence is CVSSLTDSPTDTQYF. The CDR3 bases are TGCGTCAGCAGCTTAACGGACAGCCCCACAGATACGCAGTATTTT.

In its sample, this clonotype was seen a few times. This chain uses TRBV30 with TRBJ2-2; D is possibly TRBD2 (6 bases). From germline, CDR1 is GTSNPN and CDR2 SVGIG (reference sequence). This CDR3 has 12 amino acids. Trimming pared 4 bases from V and 8 bases from J, leaving 11 bases between. The CDR3 coding sequence is TGTGCCTGGAATTGGGGAGGTGGGGAGCTGTTTTTT. This sequence encodes CAWNWGGGELFF.

A few counts support this clonotype. At one end, the junction sequence differs from germline, possibly due to a read error. The chain has TRBV20-1 and TRBJ2-1, with D unclear. This CDR3 is 15 amino acids long. Germline V gene lookup returns CDR1 DFQATT and CDR2 SNEGSKA (reference sequence). The CDR3 region has the DNA TGCAGTGTTAGAGAGTCAGCTCGGGTCGACAATGAGCAGTTCTTC. Amino acids: CSVRESARVDNEQFF.

The chain links TRBV4-2 to TRBJ2-1; 7 nucleotides align to TRBD2. CDR3 length: 15 amino acids. After removal of 4 bases from V and 7 bases from J, the junction contained 10 bases not matched to a gene. The germline V gene encodes CDR1 LGHNA and CDR2 YNFKEQ. The CDR3 region has the DNA TGTGCCAGCAGCCCCCAGGAGGGAGGGTATAATGAGCAGTTCTTC. Translated: CASSPQEGGYNEQFF.

With respect to this clonotype: This may come from a read error, since a much larger clone is one base off. The rearrangement links TRBV4-1 to TRBJ2-7, with D tentatively TRBD2 (6 bases). Germline V gene data show CDR1 as MGHRA and CDR2 as YSYEKL. The CDR3 is 15 amino acids. The CDR3 loop is CASCQGVGGIYEQYF. CDR3 DNA: TGCGCCAGCTGCCAAGGCGTGGGAGGAATCTACGAGCAGTACTTC.

Concerning this clonotype: A clone one base away is much larger, so this may be a read error. The rearrangement uses TRBV6-2 or TRBV6-3 and TRBJ1-2; 7 bases line up with TRBD1. The trim removed 0 bases at V and 6 bases at J, leaving 10 bases unmatched. Germline V lookup: CDR1 MNHEY, CDR2 SVGEGT. The CDR3 has 16 residues. The CDR3 sequence is CASSYSSTEGGHGYTF. CDR3 DNA sequence: TGTGCCAGCAGTTACTCGAGTACCGAAGGGGGCCATGGCTACACCTTC.

About this clonotype itself: The missing conserved phenylalanine or tryptophan at the end of this CDR3 makes a read error likely. The chain uses TRBV5-6 and TRBJ2-1, with a weak D call TRBD2 (7 bases). CDR3 size: 14 residues. Germline V gene sequence: CDR1 SGHDT, CDR2 YYEEEE. V shed 6 bases and J shed 6 bases, with 16 bases lying between them. The CDR3 DNA reads as TGTGCCAGCACGGAGGGGGGGCCGATCAATGAGCAGTTCTAC. The encoded protein is CASTEGGPINEQFY.

This clonotype was recorded many times. The gene calls are TRBV28 and TRBJ2-7; D might be TRBD1 (5 bases). This CDR3 has 18 amino acids. V lost 2 bases and J lost 0, with 20 bases in between. CDR1 is MDHEN and CDR2 is SYDVKM in the germline V gene. Here the CDR3 DNA reads TGTGCCAGCAGTTTACTGCTCATAGGGGTCGGAAGCTCCTACGAGCAGTACTTC. Its translation: CASSLLLIGVGSSYEQYF.

Turning to this clonotype: One end of the junction fails to match germline, which may point to a read error. The J gene is TRBJ2-1, the V gene TRBV11-2; TRBD1 or TRBD2 may be the D gene (5 bases each). CDR3 length: 14 residues. In germline, CDR1 is SGHAT, CDR2 FQNNGV. The CDR3 protein is CASSLDHGASEQFF. The CDR3 region has the DNA TGTGCCAGCAGCTTAGATCACGGGGCGTCTGAGCAATTCTTC.

As concerns this clonotype: A clone one base away is much larger, so this may be a read error. The CDR3 DNA is TGTGCCAGCAGCCGCGGACTAGCGGGCACCGTGGAGCTGTTTTTT. It is translated as CASSRGLAGTVELFF. This chain connects TRBV6-5 to TRBJ2-2; the match to TRBD2 covers 11 bases. This CDR3 has 15 residues. Germline V gene data show CDR1 as MNHEY and CDR2 as SVGAGI.

The V gene is TRBV6-1, the J gene TRBJ2-5; D is perhaps TRBD2 (5 bases). This CDR3 comprises 14 residues. Deletions cut 6 bases from V and 3 bases from J, with 14 bases between. Germline V gives CDR1 MNHNS, CDR2 SASEGT. CDR3 region: CASRDCGKEETQYF. DNA for the CDR3: TGTGCCAGCAGGGACTGTGGGAAAGAAGAGACCCAGTACTTC.

About this clonotype: The germline gene is not matched at one end of the junction; a read error may be the cause. V gene TRBV28 combines with J gene TRBJ2-7, with 7 bases that match TRBD1. Germline assignment: CDR1 MDHEN and CDR2 SYDVKM. CDR3 length: 15 residues. CDR3 loop: CVSSVSGTAGYEQYF. In DNA form, the CDR3 reads TGTGTCAGCAGTGTATCCGGGACAGCCGGTTACGAGCAATACTTC.

Of note for this clonotype: One base away lies a much larger clone, so this may be a sequencing read error. The chain combines TRBV10-3 with TRBJ1-2; D may be TRBD1 (6 bases). V was trimmed by 6 bases and J by 4 bases, leaving 12 bases between them. Germline V gene sequence: CDR1 ENHRY, CDR2 SYGVKD. This CDR3 region has 13 residues. Here the CDR3 reads CAISRTEPYGYTF. In DNA form, the CDR3 reads TGTGCCATCAGCCGGACAGAACCCTATGGCTACACCTTC.

Comments on this clonotype: A much larger clone lies one base from this, so it may be a read error. This rearrangement joins TRBV20-1 to TRBJ1-4, with D unresolved. From germline, CDR1 is DFQATT and CDR2 SNEGSKA (reference sequence). V was shortened by 7 bases and J by 8 bases, with 20 bases between the two germline ends. This CDR3 has 14 residues. CDR3 loop: CSVPFVSTREKLFF. The CDR3 DNA reads as TGCAGTGTTCCTTTTGTCTCGACACGGGAAAAACTGTTTTTT.

V is TRBV29-1 and J is TRBJ2-7, with 10 bases matching TRBD1. Trimming cost V 1 base and J 2 bases; bases outside gene matches: 14. Germline V gene data show CDR1 as SQVTM and CDR2 as ANQGSEA. The CDR3 is made up of 18 amino acids. The CDR3 bases are TGCAGCGTTGAAGGTCGGGTAGATGGGGACAGGGGCCCCTACGAGCAGTACTTC. Its protein product is CSVEGRVDGDRGPYEQYF.

This chain's CDR3 is CASGSGGDLNTEAFF. The CDR3 DNA sequence: TGCGCCAGCGGGTCCGGGGGGGACCTTAACACTGAAGCTTTCTTT. The chain recombines TRBV23-1 with TRBJ1-1; perhaps TRBD1 as D (5 bases). TRBV23-1 is known as an ORF, though its function is uncertain. This CDR3 comprises 15 residues. The V end lost 8 bases, the J end lost 2 bases, and 18 bases lay between the germline ends.

Comments on this clonotype: A much larger clone lies one base from this, so it may be a read error. The V call is TRBV7-8, the J call TRBJ1-6; 8 nucleotides agree with TRBD1. The CDR3 totals 15 residues. CDR1 and CDR2 (germline): SGHVS, FQNEAQ. CDR3 amino acids: CAGSLRGTGDSPLHF. Here the CDR3 DNA reads TGTGCCGGCAGCCTACGGGGGACAGGTGATTCACCCCTCCACTTT. The whole variable domain, filled in from reference TRBV7-8 and TRBJ1-6, reads GAGVSQSPRYKVAKRGQDVALRCDPISGHVSLFWYQQALGQGPEFLTYFQNEAQLDKSGLPSDRFFAERPEGSVSTLKIQRTQQEDSAVYLCAGSLRGTGDSPLHFGNGTRLTVT.

Many counts were recorded for this clonotype. The V call is TRBV5-4, the J call TRBJ2-5; perhaps D is TRBD1 or TRBD2 (5 bases each). V lost 2 bases and J lost 1, with 12 bases in between. Germline V lookup: CDR1 SGHNT, CDR2 YYREEE (reference sequence). This CDR3 comprises 15 residues. Here the CDR3 DNA reads TGTGCCAGCAGCTTTAGCGCAGGGACCCAAGAGACCCAGTACTTC. It encodes CASSFSAGTQETQYF.

The chain combines TRBV29-1 with TRBJ1-1, with TRBD1 as a possible D gene (5 bases). Germline CDR1 SQVTM, CDR2 ANQGSEA. The CDR3 totals 14 residues. In DNA form, the CDR3 reads TGCACCATTGGGCATGGGGCATCTTTTACTGAAGCTTTCTTT. Its protein product is CTIGHGASFTEAFF.

A remark on this clonotype: Germline and junction disagree at one end, which may indicate a read error. V is TRBV24-1 and J is TRBJ2-3, with TRBD1 identical over 10 bases. CDR1 KGHDR and CDR2 SFDVKD come from the germline V gene. The CDR3 extends over 17 amino acids. Here the CDR3 reads CATSREDRGIDTDAQYF. CDR3 DNA sequence: TGTGCCACCAGCCGAGAGGACAGGGGGATAGACACAGATGCGCAGTATTTT.

A note on this clonotype: At one end, the junction sequence differs from germline, possibly due to a read error. The V and J genes are TRBV11-2 and TRBJ2-3; the D gene could be TRBD1 or TRBD2 (6 bases each). The germline gives CDR1 SGHAT, CDR2 FQNNGV. The CDR3 is 15 residues long. DNA of the CDR3: TGTGCCAGCAGCTTAGCGGGGGCCAGCGTAGATATGCAGTATTTT. Its protein product is CASSLAGASVDMQYF.

Only a few counts were recorded for this clonotype. This chain links TRBV5-4 with TRBJ2-2; tentative D call: TRBD2 (5 bases). This CDR3 contains 14 residues. CDR1 is SGHNT and CDR2 is YYREEE in the germline V gene (reference sequence). The V end lost 3 bases, the J end lost 4 bases, and 10 bases lay between the germline ends. CDR3 residues: CASSSVGGTGELFF. Written as DNA, the CDR3 is TGTGCCAGCAGCTCGGTAGGAGGCACCGGGGAGCTGTTTTTT.

This clonotype was counted ten times or more. The V and J genes are TRBV7-9 and TRBJ2-2; TRBD1 matches at 10 bases. Unmatched junction bases numbered 6, after V lost 5 bases and J lost 3 bases. The germline V gene has CDR1 SEHNR and CDR2 FQNEAQ (reference sequence). The CDR3 extends over 16 amino acids. In DNA form, the CDR3 reads TGTGCCAGCAGCCACCCCGGGACAGGGGACACCGGGGAGCTGTTTTTT. Amino acid sequence: CASSHPGTGDTGELFF.